One and the same sample provided the 3 T cell receptor beta chains below, sequenced in a study of shared clonotypes between healthy human individuals. Assay: immunoSEQ multiplex PCR; the TCRdb copy retains only in-frame clones and omits some. The repertoire includes 2 million to 2.5 million clones, just under 95% of them detected once, and about 1.1% sits in the top ten. Only CD45RO-negative cells positively selected for CCR7 counted as naive CD8 cells, so terminally differentiated effector memory CD45RA+ cells were excluded. Material: naive CD8+ T cells sorted from blood. These receptor sequences come from a man between 18 and 29 years old in good health.

The rearrangement links TRBV28 to TRBJ2-7; D not resolved. Germline lookup yields CDR1 MDHEN and CDR2 SYDVKM. Deletions cut 5 bases from V and 3 bases from J, with 14 bases between. The CDR3 length is 14 residues. CDR3 in amino acids: CASSLRVWVYEQYF. In DNA, the CDR3 is TGTGCCAGCAGTCTCCGGGTCTGGGTCTACGAGCAGTACTTC.

The genes are TRBV27 and TRBJ2-1; D not certain. The CDR3 loop spans 11 amino acids. Trimming left V 5 bases short and J 6 bases short, with 5 bases between. The germline gives CDR1 MNHEY, CDR2 SMNVEV (reference sequence). CDR3 sequence reads: CASSMSNEQFF. In nucleotides, the CDR3 is TGTGCCAGCAGTATGTCCAATGAGCAGTTCTTC.

The chain recombines TRBV10-1 with TRBJ2-7; 7 bases line up with TRBD2. V shed 1 base, J shed 4 bases, and the junction held 7 bases outside the gene matches. Germline V CDR1 and CDR2: WNHNN, SYGVQD (reference sequence). The CDR3 has 15 residues. CDR3 nucleotides: TGCGCCAGCAGTGAGTTGCGGAATAGCGGGTACGAGCAGTACTTC. This sequence encodes CASSELRNSGYEQYF.